One and the same sample provided the 26 T cell receptor beta chains below, sequenced in a study of vaccination effects on CD4 cells after COVID-19 (dated by TCRdb to between 2021 and 2023). Receptor libraries were prepared by the immunoSEQ multiplex PCR assay. Entries here come from immuneACCESS through TCRdb and include only in-frame sequences with V and J called. Some clones fail to appear in such tables; in the studies checked, an unresolved V gene covers under half of the shortfall, and the cause of the remainder is unknown. Recorded for this sample are tens of thousands of clones; about 81% of them occurred a single time. The top ten constitute more than 1% of the sample. These receptors' antigens are unknown. In the ViraFEST assay, PBMC were stimulated with viral peptide pools, and antigen-specific CD4+ T cell clonotypes were then identified by expansion using TCR sequencing. After more than 9 days of culture, CD4+ T cells were isolated with the EasySep CD4+ T cell isolation kit. Participants received two doses of either the BNT162b2 or the mRNA-1273 mRNA SARS-CoV-2 vaccine.

Sample: CD4+ T cells from PBMCs cultured with HCoV-229E spike peptides, taken after COVID-19 vaccination. The cell subset or site label corresponds to: HCoV-229E spike overlapping peptide pool stimulation. These TCRs come from a human donor who received a COVID-19 vaccine.

The rearrangement uses TRBV4-1 and TRBJ1-6; D is possibly TRBD1 (5 bases). CDR3 length equals 15 residues. Germline V CDR1 and CDR2: MGHRA, YSYEKL. V dropped 0 bases and J dropped 9 bases, with 12 bases sitting between them. The DNA of the CDR3 is TGCGCCAGCAGCCAAGATTTGTATAGGGGTTCACCCCTCCACTTT. This codes for CASSQDLYRGSPLHF.

The rearrangement uses TRBV7-2 and TRBJ1-1, with 9 bases fitting TRBD1. The CDR3 is made up of 14 amino acids. Germline CDR1 reads SGHTA; CDR2 reads FQGNSA. V trimming: 2 bases; J trimming: 7 bases; junction bases outside the gene matches: 5. The CDR3 sequence is CASSLTRTGDEAFF. The CDR3 coding sequence is TGTGCCAGCAGCTTAACTAGGACAGGGGATGAAGCTTTCTTT. The variable domain in full, completed from reference TRBV7-2 and TRBJ1-1, reads GAGVSQSPSNKVTEKGKDVELRCDPISGHTALYWYRQSLGQGLEFLIYFQGNSAPDKSGLPSDRFSAERTGGSVSTLTIQRTQQEDSAVYLCASSLTRTGDEAFFGQGTRLTVV.

This clone came up once. The rearrangement joins TRBV19 to TRBJ1-4, with D maybe TRBD1 (5 bases). The CDR3 contains 18 residues. Trimming took 7 bases from V and 7 from J, leaving 28 bases between them. Germline V lookup: CDR1 LNHDA, CDR2 SQIVND (reference sequence). CDR3 protein: CASTYTLTPGSGVEKLFF. CDR3 DNA: TGTGCCAGTACCTACACATTAACTCCAGGGAGTGGGGTTGAAAAACTGTTTTTT.

The gene calls are TRBV6-1 and TRBJ2-7; D is possibly TRBD2 (6 bases). Trimming took 1 base from V and 5 from J, leaving 15 bases between them. The CDR3 length is 15 residues. Germline loops: CDR1 MNHNS, CDR2 SASEGT. The CDR3 loop reads CASSEDNVEGDEQYV. CDR3 DNA sequence: TGTGCCAGCAGTGAAGATAACGTGGAGGGTGACGAGCAGTACGTC.

Only a few counts were recorded for this clone. The chain has TRBV30 and TRBJ2-1, with D unresolved. The CDR3 is made up of 12 amino acids. Germline V gene lookup returns CDR1 GTSNPN and CDR2 SVGIG (reference sequence). Trimming took off 5 bases at V and 5 bases at J, with 10 bases between the two ends. The CDR3 sequence is CAWGRENNEQFF. As DNA, the CDR3 is TGTGCCTGGGGACGAGAAAACAATGAGCAGTTCTTC.

The chain couples TRBV27 to TRBJ1-5; unclear D gene. Trimming took 5 bases from V and 4 from J, leaving 9 bases between them. In germline, CDR1 is MNHEY, CDR2 SMNVEV (reference sequence). The CDR3 is 13 amino acids. The CDR3 sequence is CASSTGRNQPQHF. The CDR3, as DNA: TGTGCCAGCAGTACCGGGAGAAATCAGCCCCAGCATTTT.

This chain uses TRBV28 with TRBJ2-1; TRBD1 might be the D (5 bases). The V gene's germline CDR1 is MDHEN and CDR2 SYDVKM. V was clipped by 7 bases and J by 0 bases, with 16 bases between them. This CDR3 comprises 16 residues. The CDR3 loop reads CASTSQGVSSYNEQFF. Written as DNA, the CDR3 is TGTGCCAGCACTTCTCAAGGGGTGAGCTCCTACAATGAGCAGTTCTTC.

The chain links TRBV7-9 to TRBJ2-2; no clear D gene. The CDR3 contains 13 residues. Trimming removed 2 bases from V and 4 bases from J, with 5 bases in between. Germline V CDR1 and CDR2: SEHNR, FQNEAQ (reference sequence). The CDR3 loop is CASSLTPTGELFF. CDR3 in DNA: TGTGCCAGCAGCTTAACCCCCACCGGGGAGCTGTTTTTT.

The chain employs TRBV5-1 and TRBJ1-5; 9 positions match TRBD1. V shed 4 bases, J shed 7 bases, and the junction held 6 bases outside the gene matches. The CDR3 is 14 amino acids. Germline V gene data show CDR1 as SGHRS and CDR2 as YFSETQ. CDR3 nucleotides: TGCGCCAGCAGCAAGGGACAGGGAGGACAGCCCCAGCATTTT. This codes for CASSKGQGGQPQHF.

The chain has TRBV27 and TRBJ2-2; D unclear. V lost 3 bases and J 3 bases, leaving 8 bases between the germline ends. The CDR3 extends over 14 amino acids. Germline-derived CDR1 and CDR2 are MNHEY and SMNVEV (reference sequence). CDR3 amino acids: CASSFVPYTGELFF. The CDR3 bases are TGTGCCAGCAGTTTCGTCCCCTACACCGGGGAGCTGTTTTTT.

The gene calls are TRBV5-1 and TRBJ1-2; a weak D match, TRBD1 (6 bases). The CDR3 has 17 residues. Germline lookup yields CDR1 SGHRS and CDR2 YFSETQ. V was shortened by 4 bases and J by 5 bases, with 24 bases between the two germline ends. As DNA, the CDR3 is TGCGCCAGCAGCCCTACACAGGGAACCGGGAAGGTATATGGCTACACCTTC. Translated: CASSPTQGTGKVYGYTF.

The chain couples TRBV24-1 to TRBJ1-2; D gene unclear. V gave up 5 bases and J gave up 8 bases, with 14 bases separating them. The germline CDR1 and CDR2 sequences are KGHDR and SFDVKD. The CDR3 has 13 amino acids. CDR3 in amino acids: CATSGQGSGGYTF. CDR3 sequence (DNA): TGTGCCACCAGTGGTCAAGGATCGGGAGGCTACACCTTC.

The chain employs TRBV9 and TRBJ2-1; TRBD1 might be the D (5 bases). Germline-derived CDR1 and CDR2 are SGDLS and YYNGEE. V was shortened by 2 bases and J by 2 bases, with 8 bases between the two germline ends. The CDR3 sequence is 14 residues long. The DNA for the CDR3 is TGTGCCAGCAGCGTCACAGGAACCTACAATGAGCAGTTCTTC. This sequence encodes CASSVTGTYNEQFF.

V usage is TRBV18 and J usage is TRBJ2-5, with TRBD2 as a possible D gene (7 bases). There are 15 residues in the CDR3. V was cut by 3 bases and J by 5 bases, with 16 bases left in between. CDR1 is KGHSH, CDR2 LQKENI, per germline. CDR3 DNA sequence: TGTGCCAGCTCACCCACCGGGGGGCCGGGGGAGACCCAGTACTTC. Protein: CASSPTGGPGETQYF.

The chain is built from TRBV6-5 and TRBJ1-2; 8 positions agree with TRBD1. Trimming cost V 4 bases and J 4 bases; bases outside gene matches: 5. This CDR3 has 14 amino acids. The germline V gene encodes CDR1 MNHEY and CDR2 SVGAGI. The CDR3 sequence is CASSSGGSFYGYTF. CDR3 bases: TGTGCCAGCAGTTCAGGGGGCAGCTTCTATGGCTACACCTTC.

The chain employs TRBV24-1 and TRBJ2-5; D may be TRBD2 (5 bases). Trimming stripped 0 bases from V and 5 bases from J, with 12 bases between. The CDR3 has 15 amino acids. The germline CDR1 and CDR2 sequences are KGHDR and SFDVKD. The CDR3 here is CATSDLRGSGETQYF. The DNA for the CDR3 is TGTGCCACCAGTGATTTGCGGGGAAGTGGCGAGACCCAGTACTTC.

This chain connects TRBV7-3 to TRBJ1-1, with no clear D. Trimming shortened V by 0 bases and J by 5 bases, and 10 bases separated the two germline ends. Germline V CDR1 and CDR2: SGHTA, FQGTGA. There are 14 residues in the CDR3. CDR3 nucleotide sequence: TGTGCCAGCAGCTTAACGGGCGGGGTTACTGAAGCTTTCTTT. Protein sequence: CASSLTGGVTEAFF.

The genes are TRBV11-2 and TRBJ2-5; 8 bases are shared with TRBD1. CDR3 size: 16 residues. Germline-derived CDR1 and CDR2 are SGHAT and FQNNGV. V trimming: 1 base; J trimming: 0 bases; junction bases outside the gene matches: 4. This CDR3 is CASSLATGVYQETQYF. CDR3 in DNA: TGTGCCAGCAGCTTAGCGACAGGGGTGTACCAAGAGACCCAGTACTTC.

J is TRBJ2-3 and V is TRBV11-2; a possible D gene is TRBD2 (5 bases). Germline assignment: CDR1 SGHAT and CDR2 FQNNGV. This CDR3 spans 15 amino acids. The V gene lost 0 bases and the J gene lost 3 bases, with 10 bases spanning the gap. The CDR3 coding sequence is TGTGCCAGCAGCTTAGACCGGGGATTAACAGATACGCAGTATTTT. Protein product: CASSLDRGLTDTQYF.

This chain joins TRBV18 and TRBJ1-2; D call uncertain. Trimming took 3 bases from V and 4 from J, leaving 9 bases between them. In germline, CDR1 is KGHSH, CDR2 LQKENI. This CDR3 contains 13 residues. The CDR3 sequence is CASSPNGLYGYTF. CDR3 nucleotides: TGTGCCAGCTCACCTAACGGGCTCTATGGCTACACCTTC.

This rearrangement joins TRBV6-6 to TRBJ1-1; 7 bases are a match to TRBD1. The germline V gene has CDR1 MNHNY and CDR2 SVGAGI (reference sequence). The CDR3 covers 15 residues. V was pared by 0 bases and J by 5 bases, with 6 bases of the junction left unmatched. The CDR3 region has the DNA TGTGCCAGCAGTTACTCGAAGGGGGCGAGAACTGAAGCTTTCTTT. Its protein is CASSYSKGARTEAFF.

This rearrangement joins TRBV3-1 (or the pseudogene TRBV3-2) to TRBJ1-4; D gene ambiguous. Germline lookup yields CDR1 LGHDT and CDR2 YNNKEL (reference sequence). The CDR3 is 15 amino acids. Trimming pared 0 bases from V and 8 bases from J, leaving 13 bases between. The CDR3 loop is CASSQESAIMEKLFF. The CDR3 nucleotides are TGTGCCAGCAGCCAAGAGTCCGCGATCATGGAAAAACTGTTTTTT.

CDR3 coding DNA: TGTGCCAGCAGTTTGGGAGTCCAAGAGACCCAGTACTTC. This codes for CASSLGVQETQYF. This chain connects TRBV7-7 to TRBJ2-5; maybe TRBD2 (5 bases). The V gene's germline CDR1 is SSHAT and CDR2 FNYEAQ (reference sequence). V was shortened by 6 bases and J by 1 base, with 9 bases between the two germline ends. This CDR3 has 13 residues.

This clone was seen a handful of times. This chain uses TRBV7-3 with TRBJ1-6, with no clear D. With 2 bases removed from V and 5 bases from J, the gap between germline ends came to 10 bases. There are 15 residues in the CDR3. Germline CDR1 and CDR2: SGHTA and FQGTGA. CDR3 loop: CASSLAGSDNSPLHF. CDR3 DNA sequence: TGTGCCAGCAGCTTAGCCGGGTCGGATAATTCACCCCTCCACTTT.

There are a few counts of this clone. CDR3 DNA sequence: TGTGCCAGCTCCCCACCCACGAACACCGGGGAGCTGTTTTTT. As protein: CASSPPTNTGELFF. The chain has TRBV9 and TRBJ2-2, with D unclear. Trimming removed 7 bases at V and 0 bases at J, with 10 bases between. The CDR3 has 14 amino acids. In germline, CDR1 is SGDLS, CDR2 YYNGEE.

The J gene is TRBJ2-3, the V gene TRBV24-1, with D possibly matching TRBD1 (5 bases). The V gene lost 3 bases and the J gene lost 3 bases, with 18 bases spanning the gap. The CDR3 length is 17 residues. The germline CDR1 and CDR2 sequences are KGHDR and SFDVKD. CDR3 in amino acids: CATSDARTLRVTDTQYF. CDR3 in DNA: TGTGCCACCAGTGATGCCCGGACCCTCAGGGTAACAGATACGCAGTATTTT.